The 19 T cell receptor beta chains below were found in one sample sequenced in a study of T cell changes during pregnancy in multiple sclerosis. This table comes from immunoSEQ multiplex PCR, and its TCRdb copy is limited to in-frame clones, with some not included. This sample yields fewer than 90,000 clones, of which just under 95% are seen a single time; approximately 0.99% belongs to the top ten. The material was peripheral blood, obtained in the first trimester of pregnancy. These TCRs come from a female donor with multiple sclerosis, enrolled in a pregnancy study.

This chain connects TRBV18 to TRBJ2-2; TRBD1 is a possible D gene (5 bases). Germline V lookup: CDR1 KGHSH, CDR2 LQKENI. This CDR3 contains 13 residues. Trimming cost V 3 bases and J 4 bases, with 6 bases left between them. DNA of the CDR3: TGTGCCAGCTCACCCAGGGCCACCGGGGAGCTGTTTTTT. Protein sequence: CASSPRATGELFF.

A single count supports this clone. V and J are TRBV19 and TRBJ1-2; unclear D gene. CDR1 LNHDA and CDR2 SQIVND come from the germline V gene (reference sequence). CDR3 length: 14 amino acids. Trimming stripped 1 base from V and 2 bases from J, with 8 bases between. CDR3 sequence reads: CASSIGQRNYGYTF. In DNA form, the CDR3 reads TGTGCCAGTAGTATAGGACAAAGGAACTATGGCTACACCTTC. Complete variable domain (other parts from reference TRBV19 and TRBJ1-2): DGGITQSPKYLFRKEGQNVTLSCEQNLNHDAMYWYRQDPGQGLRLIYYSQIVNDFQKGDIAEGYSVSREKKESFPLTVTSAQKNPTAFYLCASSIGQRNYGYTFGSGTRLTVV.

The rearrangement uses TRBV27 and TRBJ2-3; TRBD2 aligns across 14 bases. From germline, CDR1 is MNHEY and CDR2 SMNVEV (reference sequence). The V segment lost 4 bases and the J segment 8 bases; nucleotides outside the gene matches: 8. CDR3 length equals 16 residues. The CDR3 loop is CASSYAGLAGAVTQYF. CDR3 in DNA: TGTGCCAGCAGTTACGCGGGACTAGCGGGAGCGGTTACGCAGTATTTT.

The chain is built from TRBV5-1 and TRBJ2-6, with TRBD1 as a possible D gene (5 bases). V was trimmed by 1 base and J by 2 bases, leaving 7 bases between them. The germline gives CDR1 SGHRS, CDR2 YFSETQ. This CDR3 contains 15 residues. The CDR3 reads CASSLKGTGANVLTF. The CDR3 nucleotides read TGCGCCAGCAGCTTGAAGGGGACTGGGGCCAACGTCCTGACTTTC.

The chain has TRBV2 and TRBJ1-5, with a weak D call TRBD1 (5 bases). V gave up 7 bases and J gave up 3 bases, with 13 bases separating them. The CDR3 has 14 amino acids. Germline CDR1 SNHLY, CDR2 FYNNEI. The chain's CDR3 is CASNGGLFNQPQHF. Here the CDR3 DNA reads TGTGCCAGCAATGGGGGACTGTTCAATCAGCCCCAGCATTTT.

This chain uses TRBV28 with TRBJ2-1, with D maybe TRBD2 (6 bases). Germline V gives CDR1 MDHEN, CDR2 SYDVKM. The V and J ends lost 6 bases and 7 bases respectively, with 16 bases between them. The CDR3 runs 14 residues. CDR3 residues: CASRPHSGRNEQFF. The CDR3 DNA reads TGTGCCAGCAGGCCCCATAGCGGCCGAAATGAGCAGTTCTTC. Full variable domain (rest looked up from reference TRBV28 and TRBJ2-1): DVKVTQSSRYLVKRTGEKVFLECVQDMDHENMFWYRQDPGLGLRLIYFSYDVKMKEKGDIPEGYSVSREKKERFSLILESASTNQTSMYLCASRPHSGRNEQFFGPGTRLTVL.

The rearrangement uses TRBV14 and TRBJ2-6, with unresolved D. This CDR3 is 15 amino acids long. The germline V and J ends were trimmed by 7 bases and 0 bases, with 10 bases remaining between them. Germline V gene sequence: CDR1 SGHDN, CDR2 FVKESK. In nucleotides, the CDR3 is TGTGCCAGCACTCCAGGTTACTCTGGGGCCAACGTCCTGACTTTC. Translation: CASTPGYSGANVLTF.

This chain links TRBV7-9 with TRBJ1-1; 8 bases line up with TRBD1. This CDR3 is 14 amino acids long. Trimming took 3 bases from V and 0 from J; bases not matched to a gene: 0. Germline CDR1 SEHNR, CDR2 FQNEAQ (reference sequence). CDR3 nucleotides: TGTGCCAGCAGCTTGGGACAGGTGAACACTGAAGCTTTCTTT. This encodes CASSLGQVNTEAFF.

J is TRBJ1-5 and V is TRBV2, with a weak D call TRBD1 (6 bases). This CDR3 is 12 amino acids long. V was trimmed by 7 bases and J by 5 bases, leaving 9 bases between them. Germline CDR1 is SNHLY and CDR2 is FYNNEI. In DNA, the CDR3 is TGTGCCAGCACGGACAGCTATCAGCCCCAGCATTTT. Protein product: CASTDSYQPQHF.

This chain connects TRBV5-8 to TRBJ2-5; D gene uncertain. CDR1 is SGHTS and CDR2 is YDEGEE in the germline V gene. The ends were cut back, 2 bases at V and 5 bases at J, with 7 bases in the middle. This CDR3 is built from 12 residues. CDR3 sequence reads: CASSFIEETQYF. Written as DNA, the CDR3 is TGTGCCAGCAGCTTTATTGAGGAGACCCAGTACTTC. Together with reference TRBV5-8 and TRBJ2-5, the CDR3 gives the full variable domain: EAGVTQSPTHLIKTRGQQATLRCSPISGHTSVYWYQQALGLGLQFLLWYDEGEERNRGNFPPRFSGRQFPNYSSELNVNALELEDSALYLCASSFIEETQYFGPGTRLLVL.

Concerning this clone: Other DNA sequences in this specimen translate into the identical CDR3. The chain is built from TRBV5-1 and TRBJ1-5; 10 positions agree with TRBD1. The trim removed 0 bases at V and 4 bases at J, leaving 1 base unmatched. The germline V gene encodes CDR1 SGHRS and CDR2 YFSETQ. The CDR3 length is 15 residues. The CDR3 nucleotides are TGCGCCAGCAGCTTGGAGGGACAGGGGAATCAGCCCCAGCATTTT. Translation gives CASSLEGQGNQPQHF.

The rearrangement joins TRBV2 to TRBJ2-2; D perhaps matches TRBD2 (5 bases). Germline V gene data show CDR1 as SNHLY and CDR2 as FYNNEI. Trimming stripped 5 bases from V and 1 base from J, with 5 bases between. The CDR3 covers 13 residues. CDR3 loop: CASSRGNTGELFF. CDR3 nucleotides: TGTGCCAGCAGTCGGGGGAACACCGGGGAGCTGTTTTTT.

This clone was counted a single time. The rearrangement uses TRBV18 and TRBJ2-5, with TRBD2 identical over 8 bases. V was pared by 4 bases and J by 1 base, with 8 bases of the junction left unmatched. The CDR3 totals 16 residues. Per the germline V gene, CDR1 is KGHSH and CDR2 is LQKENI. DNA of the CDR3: TGTGCCAGCTCACAACGACTAGCGAGCCTCCAAGAGACCCAGTACTTC. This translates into CASSQRLASLQETQYF.

Here the CDR3 reads CASSPGVAGYSYNEQFF. CDR3 nucleotides: TGTGCCAGCAGCCCTGGGGTAGCGGGATACTCCTACAATGAGCAGTTCTTC. The chain has TRBV7-9 and TRBJ2-1; 8 nucleotides line up with TRBD2. The CDR3 covers 17 residues. Germline V lookup: CDR1 SEHNR, CDR2 FQNEAQ (reference sequence). V shed 5 bases, J shed 0 bases, and the junction held 9 bases outside the gene matches.

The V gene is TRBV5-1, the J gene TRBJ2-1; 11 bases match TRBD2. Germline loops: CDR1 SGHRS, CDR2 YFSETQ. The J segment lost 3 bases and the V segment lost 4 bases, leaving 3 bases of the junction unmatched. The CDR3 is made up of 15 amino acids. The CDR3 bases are TGCGCCAGCAGCGGTACTAGCGGGGGCTACAATGAGCAGTTCTTC. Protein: CASSGTSGGYNEQFF.

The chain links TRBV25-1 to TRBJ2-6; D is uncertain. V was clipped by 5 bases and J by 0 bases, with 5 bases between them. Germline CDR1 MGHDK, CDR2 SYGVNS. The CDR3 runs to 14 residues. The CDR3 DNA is TGTGCCAGCAGTCGGAGCTCTGGGGCCAACGTCCTGACTTTC. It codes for CASSRSSGANVLTF. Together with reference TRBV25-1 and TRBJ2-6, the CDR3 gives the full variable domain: EADIYQTPRYLVIGTGKKITLECSQTMGHDKMYWYQQDPGMELHLIHYSYGVNSTEKGDLSSESTVSRIRTEHFPLTLESARPSHTSQYLCASSRSSGANVLTFGAGSRLTVL.

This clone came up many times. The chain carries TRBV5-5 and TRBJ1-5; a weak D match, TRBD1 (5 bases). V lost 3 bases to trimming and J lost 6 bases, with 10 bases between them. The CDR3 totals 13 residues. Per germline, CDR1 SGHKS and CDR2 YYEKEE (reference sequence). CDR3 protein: CASSSWQGQPQHF. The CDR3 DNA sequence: TGTGCCAGCAGCTCATGGCAGGGTCAGCCCCAGCATTTT.

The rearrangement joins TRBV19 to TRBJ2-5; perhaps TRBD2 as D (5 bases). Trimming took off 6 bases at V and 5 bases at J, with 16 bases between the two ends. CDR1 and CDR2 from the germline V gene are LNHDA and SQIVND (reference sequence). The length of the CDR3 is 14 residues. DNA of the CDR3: TGTGCCAGTAGCGAAGGACTGACGATTGAGACCCAGTACTTC. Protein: CASSEGLTIETQYF.

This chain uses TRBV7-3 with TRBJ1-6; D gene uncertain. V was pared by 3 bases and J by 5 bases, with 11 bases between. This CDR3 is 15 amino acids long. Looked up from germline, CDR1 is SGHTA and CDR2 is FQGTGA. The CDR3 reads CASSFDSRDNSPLHF. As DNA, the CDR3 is TGTGCCAGCAGCTTTGATTCGCGGGATAATTCACCCCTCCACTTT.